Listed here are 3 T cell receptor beta chains from one sample, sequenced in a study of identical twins. A single record per CDR3 protein comes from TCRdb applying MiXCR to the 5' RACE reads. This table has some 660,000 distinct CDR3 sequences, 8.6% appearing once. These data were also reused for a study on yellow fever vaccine responses in identical twins.

The sample consisted of PBMCs. These receptor sequences come from a woman younger than 30 in good health.

The table lists this clonotype with many counts. The rearrangement links TRBV14 to TRBJ2-7, with D perhaps TRBD2 (5 bases). V lost 3 bases to trimming and J lost 2 bases, with 8 bases between them. The CDR3 sequence is 13 residues long. The germline V gene encodes CDR1 SGHDN and CDR2 FVKESK. The DNA of the CDR3 is TGTGCCAGCAGCCAGAGAGGGACCTACGAGCAGTACTTC. Its translation is CASSQRGTYEQYF.

This chain connects TRBV6-2 or TRBV6-3 to TRBJ2-7; D perhaps matches TRBD2 (6 bases). Germline V gene sequence: CDR1 MNHEY, CDR2 SVGEGT. This CDR3 comprises 15 residues. Trimming cost V 8 bases and J 0 bases, with 17 bases left between them. The CDR3 spells CASYWRAGPSYEQYF. CDR3 DNA: TGTGCCAGCTATTGGCGGGCGGGACCCTCCTACGAGCAGTACTTC.

As DNA, the CDR3 is TGTGCCAGCAACCCAAGACACCTTAGCGGCCCAAGCTCCTACAATGAGCAGTTCTTC. Amino acids: CASNPRHLSGPSSYNEQFF. The V gene is TRBV4-2, the J gene TRBJ2-1, with D perhaps matching TRBD2 (6 bases). V was pared by 7 bases and J by 0 bases, with 25 bases between. Germline CDR1 LGHNA, CDR2 YNFKEQ. The CDR3 is made up of 19 amino acids.